Detailed here is one TCR beta chain. Antigen specificity is unknown. Some clones are missing from TCRdb's copy, which holds only in-frame ones; the method was immunoSEQ multiplex PCR. The sample carries 3,500 or so clones, more than 75% recorded once. The record originates from a study of T cells after posttransplantation cyclophosphamide. Study-wide results and caveats: Donor-recipient repertoire similarity was low at 1-2 months, rising over year one. TRB overlap between skin or GI tissue T cells and blood was limited.

A marrow graft followed busulfan-fludarabine conditioning, with cyclophosphamide on days +3 and +4. The CDR3 loop spans 15 amino acids. Germline CDR1 is ENHRY and CDR2 is SYGVKD. V gave up 6 bases and J gave up 0 bases, with 11 bases separating them. This sample comprised PBMCs, obtained approximately 28 weeks after allogeneic stem cell transplant with posttransplant cyclophosphamide. The receptor was derived from a male patient between 60 and 69 years old who received an allogeneic stem cell transplant from a related donor and was CMV-positive. The graft donor may be the source of some T cells. This chain joins TRBV10-3 and TRBJ2-2; possible D gene TRBD1, 5 bases. CDR3 coding DNA: TGTGCCATCAGGGTGGACACACCGAACACCGGGGAGCTGTTTTTT. This gives the protein CAIRVDTPNTGELFF.